The 28 T cell receptor beta chains below all came from one sample that was sequenced in a study of cytomegalovirus exposure and HLA in healthy donors. Repertoires were generated with immunoSEQ multiplex PCR, while TCRdb's copy carries only in-frame clones and drops some. The sample has 80,000 to 100,000 clones; roughly 88% are singletons. Material for sequencing was PBMCs. The source of these receptors is a young man in good health and CMV-seronegative.

The genes are TRBV6-6 and TRBJ2-7; a possible D gene is TRBD1 (5 bases). The CDR3 has 14 amino acids. Deletions cut 2 bases from V and 0 bases from J, with 8 bases between. Germline CDR1 and CDR2: MNHNY and SVGAGI (reference sequence). The chain's CDR3 is CASSYATVSYEQYF. The CDR3 DNA follows: TGTGCCAGCAGTTACGCGACAGTCTCCTACGAGCAGTACTTC.

The chain links TRBV20-1 to TRBJ1-2, with D hard to call. Trimming pared 0 bases from V and 6 bases from J, leaving 5 bases between. The CDR3 runs to 11 residues. The germline V gene has CDR1 DFQATT and CDR2 SNEGSKA (reference sequence). The CDR3 nucleotides read TGCAGTGCTAGAGATAATAATGGCTACACCTTC. Amino acid sequence: CSARDNNGYTF.

Here the CDR3 reads CASSSLLSPGTSGVKNEQFF. In nucleotides, the CDR3 is TGCGCCAGCAGCTCGCTACTATCACCCGGGACTAGCGGGGTGAAGAATGAGCAGTTCTTC. The chain joins TRBV5-1 to TRBJ2-1; 13 nucleotides match TRBD2. This CDR3 has 20 amino acids. The junction had 19 bases not matched to a gene; V was cut back by 3 bases and J by 7 bases. Germline assignment: CDR1 SGHRS and CDR2 YFSETQ.

This clone has only a few counts. In nucleotides, the CDR3 is TGTGCCAGCAGTTATGCGGTAGCAATCAAACCCCAGCATTTT. It codes for CASSYAVAIKPQHF. The chain couples TRBV21-1 to TRBJ1-5. TRBV21-1 is a documented pseudogene. CDR3 length equals 14 residues.

The rearrangement links TRBV27 to TRBJ1-2; TRBD1 might be the D (6 bases). V was cut by 3 bases and J by 4 bases, with 12 bases left in between. The CDR3 loop spans 14 amino acids. Germline V gene data show CDR1 as MNHEY and CDR2 as SMNVEV (reference sequence). CDR3 DNA sequence: TGTGCCAGCAGTTTGGATGGGACAACCTATGGCTACACCTTC. This codes for CASSLDGTTYGYTF.

V gene TRBV28 combines with J gene TRBJ2-7; 12 nucleotides match TRBD2. There are 14 residues in the CDR3. CDR1 and CDR2 (germline): MDHEN, SYDVKM. Losses at the gene ends were 5 bases for V and 7 bases for J; bases not matched to a gene: 6. As DNA, the CDR3 is TGTGCCAGCAGTACCACCGGACTAGCGGGGGAGCAGTACTTC. It codes for CASSTTGLAGEQYF. Full variable domain (remainder filled in from reference TRBV28 and TRBJ2-7): DVKVTQSSRYLVKRTGEKVFLECVQDMDHENMFWYRQDPGLGLRLIYFSYDVKMKEKGDIPEGYSVSREKKERFSLILESASTNQTSMYLCASSTTGLAGEQYFGPGTRLTVT.

V gene TRBV29-1 combines with J gene TRBJ2-7; 9 bases fit TRBD2. The V gene's germline CDR1 is SQVTM and CDR2 ANQGSEA. Germline trimming cut 1 base from V and 8 bases from J; bases unmatched to any gene: 9. The CDR3 extends over 14 amino acids. The CDR3 bases are TGCAGCGTTGAAGGGGCCAGGGCGGGAGGGAAGCAGTACTTC. Encoded protein: CSVEGARAGGKQYF.

CDR3 nucleotide sequence: TGTGCCAGAAGCTTGGGAGGACAGTTTCTACAGCCCCAGCATTTT. As protein: CARSLGGQFLQPQHF. The chain recombines TRBV5-3 with TRBJ1-5; D perhaps matches TRBD1 (6 bases). TRBV5-3 carries the ORF label, with uncertain function. The V and J ends lost 0 bases and 7 bases respectively, with 14 bases between them. The CDR3 consists of 15 residues.

The gene calls are TRBV9 and TRBJ1-5; TRBD1 matches at 11 bases. The CDR3 sequence is 14 residues long. Germline V gives CDR1 SGDLS, CDR2 YYNGEE. J lost 6 bases, V lost 4 bases, and 3 bases had no gene match. For the CDR3, the DNA is TGTGCCAGCAGCCCCGGGACAGGGGGTCAGCCCCAGCATTTT. Translating gives CASSPGTGGQPQHF.

The chain has TRBV27 and TRBJ2-7, with D tentatively TRBD1 (5 bases). Trimming took off 2 bases at V and 4 bases at J, with 9 bases between the two ends. CDR3 length: 13 residues. CDR1 is MNHEY and CDR2 is SMNVEV in the germline V gene (reference sequence). Written as DNA, the CDR3 is TGTGCCAGCAGTTTAATTGCAGGGTACGAGCAGTACTTC. Translation gives CASSLIAGYEQYF.

V is TRBV4-1 and J is TRBJ2-7, with D possibly being TRBD1 (5 bases). The V end lost 3 bases, the J end lost 0 bases, and 15 bases lay between the germline ends. Germline-derived CDR1 and CDR2 are MGHRA and YSYEKL. The CDR3 totals 16 residues. The CDR3 region has the DNA TGCGCCAGCAGCCACTACTTTACAGGATACTCCTACGAGCAGTACTTC. It specifies CASSHYFTGYSYEQYF.

The gene calls are TRBV18 and TRBJ2-7; 7 nucleotides agree with TRBD1. Trimming at V came to 3 bases and at J to 4 bases, leaving 6 bases not matched to a gene. The CDR3 runs 14 residues. Germline lookup yields CDR1 KGHSH and CDR2 LQKENI. CDR3 residues: CASSPGQLPYEQYF. The CDR3, as DNA: TGTGCCAGCTCACCGGGACAGCTACCATACGAGCAGTACTTC. The full variable domain, rest sourced from reference TRBV18 and TRBJ2-7, is NAGVMQNPRHLVRRRGQEARLRCSPMKGHSHVYWYRQLPEEGLKFMVYLQKENIIDESGMPKERFSAEFPKEGPSILRIQQVVRGDSAAYFCASSPGQLPYEQYFGPGTRLTVT.

V is TRBV2 and J is TRBJ1-5, with TRBD1 matching 8 bases. The trim removed 6 bases at V and 4 bases at J, leaving 11 bases unmatched. The CDR3 has 16 amino acids. Germline-derived CDR1 and CDR2 are SNHLY and FYNNEI. The CDR3 DNA reads TGTGCCAGCAGGATATTCGGGACAGGAGGGAATCAGCCCCAGCATTTT. It is translated as CASRIFGTGGNQPQHF.

The chain carries TRBV5-6 and TRBJ1-5; D is undetermined. The CDR3 has 12 amino acids. V lost 4 bases and J lost 5, with 7 bases in between. Looked up from germline, CDR1 is SGHDT and CDR2 is YYEEEE. CDR3 nucleotide sequence: TGTGCCAGCAGCCGGGGAGATCAGCCCCAGCATTTT. It is translated as CASSRGDQPQHF.

The V call is TRBV28, the J call TRBJ1-2; a possible D gene is TRBD1 (5 bases). Germline V gene sequence: CDR1 MDHEN, CDR2 SYDVKM. With 0 bases removed from V and 5 bases from J, the gap between germline ends came to 10 bases. The CDR3 has 14 amino acids. CDR3 nucleotides: TGTGCCAGCAGTTTATGGGTGACAGATTATGGCTACACCTTC. Translation gives CASSLWVTDYGYTF.

The V and J genes are TRBV7-9 and TRBJ1-1; D possibly corresponds to TRBD1 (6 bases). Germline loops: CDR1 SEHNR, CDR2 FQNEAQ (reference sequence). V gave up 5 bases and J gave up 5 bases, with 15 bases separating them. This CDR3 comprises 14 residues. The CDR3: CASSGGQKVTEAFF. DNA of the CDR3: TGTGCCAGCAGCGGTGGACAGAAGGTTACTGAAGCTTTCTTT.

The J gene is TRBJ1-5, the V gene TRBV6-1, with a tentative D call TRBD1 (6 bases). The CDR3 sequence is 13 residues long. The V gene lost 1 base and the J gene lost 5 bases, with 6 bases spanning the gap. Germline V lookup: CDR1 MNHNS, CDR2 SASEGT. This CDR3 is CASSEDRDQPQHF. The CDR3 bases are TGTGCCAGCAGTGAAGACAGGGATCAGCCCCAGCATTTT.

V is TRBV10-2 and J is TRBJ2-1, with 7 positions matching TRBD1. Unmatched junction bases numbered 3, after V lost 5 bases and J lost 2 bases. The CDR3 loop spans 14 amino acids. Germline V gene sequence: CDR1 WSHSY, CDR2 SAAADI. The CDR3 sequence: CASSTGQTYNEQFF. CDR3 DNA sequence: TGCGCCAGCAGTACGGGACAGACCTACAATGAGCAGTTCTTC.

CDR3 loop: CASSPAPGQSYIGNQPQHF. In nucleotides, the CDR3 is TGTGCCAGCAGCCCGGCACCGGGACAGTCTTATATTGGCAATCAGCCCCAGCATTTT. The rearrangement links TRBV28 to TRBJ1-5; TRBD1 agrees at 7 bases. Germline loops: CDR1 MDHEN, CDR2 SYDVKM. The CDR3 loop spans 19 amino acids. The junction had 19 bases not matched to a gene; V was cut back by 6 bases and J by 2 bases.

The CDR3 reads CASSFYKMNTEAFF. CDR3 sequence (DNA): TGTGCCAGCAGTTTTTACAAGATGAACACTGAAGCTTTCTTT. This chain joins TRBV28 and TRBJ1-1; D is ambiguous. Germline V gene lookup returns CDR1 MDHEN and CDR2 SYDVKM. The length of the CDR3 is 14 residues. V lost 3 bases to trimming and J lost 0 bases, with 8 bases between them.

The V gene is TRBV29-1, the J gene TRBJ1-1, with TRBD1 matching over 7 bases. Germline V gene sequence: CDR1 SQVTM, CDR2 ANQGSEA. CDR3 length: 12 residues. V gave up 6 bases and J gave up 3 bases; unmatched junction bases: 4. CDR3 DNA: TGCAGCGTGACCGACAGGGACACTGAAGCTTTCTTT. Translated, it gives CSVTDRDTEAFF.

The rearrangement joins TRBV27 to TRBJ1-1; D perhaps matches TRBD1 (6 bases). Trimming took off 2 bases at V and 4 bases at J, with 17 bases between the two ends. Looked up from germline, CDR1 is MNHEY and CDR2 is SMNVEV (reference sequence). This CDR3 comprises 16 residues. The CDR3 sequence is CASSLIVRGFGTEAFF. CDR3 coding DNA: TGTGCCAGCAGTTTAATTGTCAGGGGCTTTGGCACTGAAGCTTTCTTT.

The J gene is TRBJ2-1, the V gene TRBV5-1, with 10 bases lining up with TRBD2. This CDR3 region has 15 residues. The germline V gene has CDR1 SGHRS and CDR2 YFSETQ. Trimming at V came to 3 bases and at J to 5 bases, leaving 5 bases not matched to a gene. CDR3 sequence (DNA): TGCGCCAGCAGCTCCCTAGCGGGGGCCGACAATGAGCAGTTCTTC. It is translated as CASSSLAGADNEQFF.

The gene calls are TRBV18 and TRBJ2-5; no firm D call. V lost 2 bases and J 2 bases, leaving 9 bases between the germline ends. Germline CDR1 is KGHSH and CDR2 is LQKENI. CDR3 length equals 14 residues. CDR3 loop: CASSPSETQETQYF. For the CDR3, the DNA is TGTGCCAGCTCACCATCGGAGACTCAAGAGACCCAGTACTTC.

This clone occurred a few times. This sequence joins TRBV6-4 and TRBJ2-1, with 11 nucleotides matching TRBD1. CDR1 is MRHNA and CDR2 is SNTAGT in the germline V gene. The CDR3 is 16 amino acids. J lost 8 bases, V lost 3 bases, and 9 bases had no gene match. This CDR3 reads CASSEAGTGGSDEQFF. In DNA form, the CDR3 reads TGTGCCAGCAGTGAGGCCGGGACAGGGGGTTCCGATGAGCAGTTCTTC.

This chain uses TRBV9 with TRBJ2-1; TRBD2 aligns across 9 bases. The ends lost 0 bases at V and 8 bases at J; junction bases unmatched: 3. Germline CDR1 SGDLS, CDR2 YYNGEE. The CDR3 is made up of 14 amino acids. The CDR3 region has the DNA TGTGCCAGCAGCGTAGCTAGCGGGGTCTATGAGCAGTTCTTC. It encodes CASSVASGVYEQFF.

The V and J genes are TRBV7-2 and TRBJ2-5, with D tentatively TRBD1 (5 bases). Trimming took 5 bases from V and 5 from J, leaving 15 bases between them. Germline CDR1 is SGHTA and CDR2 is FQGNSA. CDR3 length equals 14 residues. DNA for the CDR3: TGTGCCAGCAGCCGCCAGGCCAGGGTGGAGACCCAGTACTTC. This sequence encodes CASSRQARVETQYF.

The V gene is TRBV9, the J gene TRBJ1-1, with D maybe TRBD1 (6 bases). Germline assignment: CDR1 SGDLS and CDR2 YYNGEE. The germline V and J ends were trimmed by 3 bases and 2 bases, with 8 bases remaining between them. The CDR3 has 13 amino acids. This CDR3 reads CASSADSNTEAFF. The CDR3 DNA sequence: TGTGCCAGCAGCGCGGACAGTAACACTGAAGCTTTCTTT.